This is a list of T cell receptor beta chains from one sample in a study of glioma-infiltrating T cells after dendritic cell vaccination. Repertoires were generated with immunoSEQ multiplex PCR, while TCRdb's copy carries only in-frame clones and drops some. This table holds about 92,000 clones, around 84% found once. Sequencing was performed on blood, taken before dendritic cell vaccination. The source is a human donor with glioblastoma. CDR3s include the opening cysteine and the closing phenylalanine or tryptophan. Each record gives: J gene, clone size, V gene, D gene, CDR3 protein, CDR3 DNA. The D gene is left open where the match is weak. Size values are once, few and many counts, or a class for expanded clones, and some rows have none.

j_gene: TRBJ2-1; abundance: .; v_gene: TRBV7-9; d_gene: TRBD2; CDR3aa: CASSKGLAGVTRGFF; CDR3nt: TGTGCCAGCAGCAAGGGACTAGCGGGTGTAACGCGGGGGTTCTTC
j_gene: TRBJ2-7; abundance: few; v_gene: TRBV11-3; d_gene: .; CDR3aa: CASSLSSYEQYF; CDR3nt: TGTGCCAGCAGCTTGTCGTCCTACGAGCAGTACTTC
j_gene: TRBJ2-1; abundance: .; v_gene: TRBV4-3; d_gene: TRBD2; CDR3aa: CASSPVGRGASYNEQFF; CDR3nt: TGCGCCAGCAGCCCCGTGGGGCGGGGGGCCTCCTACAATGAGCAGTTCTTC
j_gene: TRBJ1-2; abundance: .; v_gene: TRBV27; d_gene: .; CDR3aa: CASSGGDGGYTF; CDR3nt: TGTGCCAGCAGTGGGGGGGACGGGGGCTACACCTTC
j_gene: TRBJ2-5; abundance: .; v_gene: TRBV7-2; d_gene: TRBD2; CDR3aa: CASSLPGLGAQYF; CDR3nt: TGTGCCAGCAGCCTCCCGGGACTAGGAGCCCAGTACTTC
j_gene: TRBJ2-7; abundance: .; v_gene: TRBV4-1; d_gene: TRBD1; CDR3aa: CASSQEPGGAYEQYF; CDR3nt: TGCGCCAGCAGCCAAGAGCCAGGGGGCGCGTACGAGCAGTACTTC
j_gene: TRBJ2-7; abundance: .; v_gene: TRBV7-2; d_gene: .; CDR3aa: CASSLRNRDCSYEQYF; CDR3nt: TGTGCCAGCAGCTTACGGAACCGGGACTGTTCCTACGAGCAGTACTTC
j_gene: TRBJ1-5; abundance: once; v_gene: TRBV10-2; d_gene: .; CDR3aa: CASSNRDNSNQPQHF; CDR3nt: TGCGCCAGCAGCAACAGGGATAATAGCAATCAGCCCCAGCATTTT
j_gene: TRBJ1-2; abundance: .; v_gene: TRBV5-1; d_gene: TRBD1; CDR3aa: CASSIPTGGQGYGYTF; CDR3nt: TGCGCCAGCAGCATACCGACAGGGGGGCAGGGCTATGGCTACACCTTC
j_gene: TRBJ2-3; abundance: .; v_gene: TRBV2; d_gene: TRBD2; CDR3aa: CASTRTSGFTDTQYF; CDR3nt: TGTGCCAGTACCCGGACTAGCGGGTTCACAGATACGCAGTATTTT
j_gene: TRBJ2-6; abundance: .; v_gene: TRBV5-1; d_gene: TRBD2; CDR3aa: CASSPGQTSGISSGANVLTF; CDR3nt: TGCGCCAGCAGCCCCGGACAGACTAGCGGGATCAGCTCTGGGGCCAACGTCCTGACTTTC
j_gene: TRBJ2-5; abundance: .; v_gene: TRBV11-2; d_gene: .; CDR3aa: CASSLNGRGNQETQYF; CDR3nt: TGTGCCAGCAGCCTCAACGGGCGGGGAAACCAAGAGACCCAGTACTTC
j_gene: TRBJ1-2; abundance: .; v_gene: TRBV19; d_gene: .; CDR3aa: CASRPGGGYGYTF; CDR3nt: TGTGCCAGTCGGCCCGGGGGAGGGTATGGCTACACCTTC
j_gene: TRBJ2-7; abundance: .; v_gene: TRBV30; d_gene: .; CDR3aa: CAWSLKGAYEQYF; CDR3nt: TGTGCCTGGAGCCTAAAAGGAGCCTACGAGCAGTACTTC
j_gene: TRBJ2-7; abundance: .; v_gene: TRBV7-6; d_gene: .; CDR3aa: CASSLEPGLSYEQYF; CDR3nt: TGTGCCAGCAGCTTAGAACCGGGACTTTCCTACGAGCAGTACTTC
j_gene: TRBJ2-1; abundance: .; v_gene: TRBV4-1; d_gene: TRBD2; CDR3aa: CASSPSGSGGSSLYNEQFF; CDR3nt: TGCGCCAGCAGCCCTAGTGGTAGCGGGGGTTCCTCGCTCTACAATGAGCAGTTCTTC
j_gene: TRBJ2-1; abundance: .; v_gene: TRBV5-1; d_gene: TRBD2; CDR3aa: CASSRDGLAGYINEQFF; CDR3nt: TGCGCCAGCAGCCGAGACGGACTAGCGGGATATATTAATGAGCAGTTCTTC
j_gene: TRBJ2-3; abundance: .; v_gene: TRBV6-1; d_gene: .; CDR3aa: CASRNSADTQYF; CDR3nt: TGTGCCAGCAGGAACAGTGCGGATACGCAGTATTTT
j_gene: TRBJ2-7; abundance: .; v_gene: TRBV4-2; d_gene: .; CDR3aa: CASSYLQSYSSYEQYF; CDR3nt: TGTGCCAGCAGTTACTTACAGTCCTACAGCTCCTACGAGCAGTACTTC
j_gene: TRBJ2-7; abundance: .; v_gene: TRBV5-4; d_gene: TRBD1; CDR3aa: CASSSPVDREGYEQYF; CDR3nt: TGTGCCAGCAGCTCCCCGGTGGACAGGGAAGGCTACGAGCAGTACTTC
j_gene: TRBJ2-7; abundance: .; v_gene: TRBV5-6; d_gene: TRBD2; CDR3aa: CASSFYDRTSGYEQYF; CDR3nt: TGTGCCAGCAGTTTCTACGACCGGACTAGCGGGTACGAGCAGTACTTC
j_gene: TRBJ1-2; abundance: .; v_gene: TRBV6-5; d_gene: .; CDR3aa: CASRNGGGGYTF; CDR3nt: TGTGCCAGCAGAAACGGAGGAGGAGGCTACACCTTC
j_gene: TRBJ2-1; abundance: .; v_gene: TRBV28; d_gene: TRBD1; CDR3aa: CASSLGGQGGNEQFF; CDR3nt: TGTGCCAGCAGTTTAGGGGGACAGGGTGGGAATGAGCAGTTCTTC
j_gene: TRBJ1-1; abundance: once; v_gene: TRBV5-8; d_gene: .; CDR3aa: CASSLDRYNMNTEAFF; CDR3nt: TGTGCCAGCAGCTTGGACAGGTACAACATGAACACTGAAGCTTTCTTT
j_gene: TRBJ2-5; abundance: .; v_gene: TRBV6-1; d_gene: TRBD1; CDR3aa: CASSEALAGGETQYF; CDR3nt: TGTGCCAGCAGTGAAGCGCTTGCAGGGGGAGAGACCCAGTACTTC
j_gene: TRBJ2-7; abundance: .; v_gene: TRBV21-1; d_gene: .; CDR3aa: CASSRDTYEQYF; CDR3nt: TGTGCCAGCAGCAGGGACACCTACGAGCAGTACTTC
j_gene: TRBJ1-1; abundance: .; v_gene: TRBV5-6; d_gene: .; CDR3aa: CASSLGGRVTEAFF; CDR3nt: TGTGCCAGCAGCTTGGGAGGTCGGGTCACTGAAGCTTTCTTT
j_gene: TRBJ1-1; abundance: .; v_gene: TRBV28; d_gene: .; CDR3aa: CASSPGQNTEAFF; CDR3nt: TGTGCCAGCAGTCCGGGACAGAACACTGAAGCTTTCTTT
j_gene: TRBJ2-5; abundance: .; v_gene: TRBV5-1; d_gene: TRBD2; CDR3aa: CASSLNGGVETQYF; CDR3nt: TGCGCCAGCAGCTTGAACGGGGGGGTGGAGACCCAGTACTTC